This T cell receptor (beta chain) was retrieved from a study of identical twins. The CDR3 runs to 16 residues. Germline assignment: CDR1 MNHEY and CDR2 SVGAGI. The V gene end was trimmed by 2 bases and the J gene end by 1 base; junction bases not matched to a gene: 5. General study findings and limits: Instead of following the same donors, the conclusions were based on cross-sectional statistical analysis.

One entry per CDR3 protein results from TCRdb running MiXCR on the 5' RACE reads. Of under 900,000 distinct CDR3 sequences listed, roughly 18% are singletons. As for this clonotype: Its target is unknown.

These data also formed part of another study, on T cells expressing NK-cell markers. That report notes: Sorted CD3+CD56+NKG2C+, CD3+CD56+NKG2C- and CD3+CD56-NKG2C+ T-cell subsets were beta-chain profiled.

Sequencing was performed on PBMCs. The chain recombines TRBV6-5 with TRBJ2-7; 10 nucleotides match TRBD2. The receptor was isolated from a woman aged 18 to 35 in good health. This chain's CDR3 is CASSYSGTSDSYEQYF. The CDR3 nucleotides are TGTGCCAGCAGTTACAGCGGGACTAGCGATTCCTACGAGCAGTACTTC.